Each of the 17 T cell receptor beta chains below was sequenced from the same sample in a study of cytomegalovirus exposure and HLA in healthy donors. The PCR was carried out with 60 Vbeta primers and 13 Jbeta primers. Profiled with immunoSEQ multiplex PCR; TCRdb holds only in-frame clones, not every one. The sample lists 150,000 to 200,000 clones, just over 75% occurring once. Specimen: PBMCs. The receptors stem from a man between 18 and 29 years old in good health and CMV-seronegative.

This clone showed up just once. The chain employs TRBV6-5 and TRBJ1-1; possible D gene TRBD1, 5 bases. Trimming stripped 8 bases from V and 4 bases from J, with 11 bases between. Germline-derived CDR1 and CDR2 are MNHEY and SVGAGI. The CDR3 runs 12 residues. The CDR3 DNA reads TGTGCCAGCTCCACAGGCATCACTGAAGCTTTCTTT. Protein sequence: CASSTGITEAFF.

The CDR3 DNA reads as TGCGCCAGCAGCCAAGATACCCCCGCCACAGGGCTGAATTCACCCCTCCACTTT. Translating gives CASSQDTPATGLNSPLHF. This chain connects TRBV4-3 to TRBJ1-6, with D possibly matching TRBD1 (6 bases). The CDR3 length is 18 residues. Trimming left V 0 bases short and J 7 bases short, with 19 bases between. In germline, CDR1 is LGHNA, CDR2 YSLEER.

The chain recombines TRBV7-8 with TRBJ2-1; 7 bases fit TRBD1. CDR1 and CDR2 from the germline V gene are SGHVS and FQNEAQ. CDR3 length: 14 residues. With 2 bases clipped from V and 6 bases from J, the junction kept 4 bases outside the gene matches. The CDR3 here is CASSLRGPGNEQFF. DNA for the CDR3: TGTGCCAGCAGCTTAAGGGGGCCGGGCAATGAGCAGTTCTTC.

The chain links TRBV25-1 to TRBJ2-1, with D hard to call. Germline V gene lookup returns CDR1 MGHDK and CDR2 SYGVNS. The CDR3 is 12 amino acids. With 2 bases removed from V and 9 bases from J, the gap between germline ends came to 8 bases. The CDR3 loop is CASSEIVGEQFF. The CDR3 DNA follows: TGTGCCAGCAGTGAAATAGTTGGTGAGCAGTTCTTC.

This chain uses TRBV21-1 with TRBJ1-2; TRBD1 was called by the table and not checked on the DNA. TRBV21-1 is a pseudogene. The length of the CDR3 is 12 residues. CDR3 coding DNA: TGTGCCAGCTCGGACAGGAGCTATGGCTACACCTTC. Encoded protein: CASSDRSYGYTF.

V and J are TRBV15 and TRBJ2-3; D is possibly TRBD2 (5 bases). V lost 0 bases and J lost 5, with 9 bases in between. CDR1 LNHNV and CDR2 YYDKDF come from the germline V gene (reference sequence). The CDR3 is made up of 14 amino acids. Here the CDR3 DNA reads TGTGCCACCAGCAGAGATCGCGGGTTAGATACGCAGTATTTT. Translated: CATSRDRGLDTQYF.

The rearrangement links TRBV11-3 to TRBJ2-1; 8 bases match TRBD2. The CDR3 extends over 14 amino acids. After removal of 8 bases from V and 4 bases from J, the junction contained 7 bases not matched to a gene. Germline lookup yields CDR1 SGHNT and CDR2 YENEEA. The CDR3 DNA follows: TGTGCCAGCGCACGGCGGGGGGAGTACAATGAGCAGTTCTTC. Amino acids: CASARRGEYNEQFF. Drawing the rest from reference TRBV11-3 and TRBJ2-1, the complete variable domain is EAGVVQSPRYKIIEKKQPVAFWCNPISGHNTLYWYLQNLGQGPELLIRYENEEAVDDSQLPKDRFSAERLKGVDSTLKIQPAELGDSAVYLCASARRGEYNEQFFGPGTRLTVL.

This clone was seen a few times. The chain has TRBV6-6 and TRBJ1-5, with D possibly matching TRBD1 (5 bases). This CDR3 is 14 amino acids long. Germline values: CDR1 MNHNY, CDR2 SVGAGI (reference sequence). V shed 5 bases and J shed 0 bases, with 8 bases lying between them. The CDR3 is CASSLDSSNQPQHF. The CDR3 bases are TGTGCCAGCAGTCTAGACAGTAGCAATCAGCCCCAGCATTTT.

CDR3 loop: CASSPSGAKETQYF. The DNA of the CDR3 is TGTGCCAGCAGCCCTAGCGGGGCCAAAGAGACCCAGTACTTC. J is TRBJ2-5 and V is TRBV7-3; 9 nucleotides line up with TRBD2. CDR1 is SGHTA, CDR2 FQGTGA, per germline. The CDR3 is made up of 14 amino acids. J was trimmed by 3 bases and V by 5 bases; bases with no gene match: 4.

The gene calls are TRBV18 and TRBJ1-5; TRBD1 is a possible D gene (5 bases). Per the germline V gene, CDR1 is KGHSH and CDR2 is LQKENI. Trimming shortened V by 5 bases and J by 2 bases, and 16 bases separated the two germline ends. There are 16 residues in the CDR3. Here the CDR3 reads CASSRVAQVGNQPQHF. CDR3 nucleotide sequence: TGTGCCAGCTCAAGAGTGGCACAGGTTGGCAATCAGCCCCAGCATTTT.

This chain joins TRBV6-1 and TRBJ1-1; D is unclear. Per the germline V gene, CDR1 is MNHNS and CDR2 is SASEGT. Trimming stripped 9 bases from V and 7 bases from J, with 12 bases between. CDR3 length equals 11 residues. The CDR3 sequence is CASRVGGEAFF. The DNA of the CDR3 is TGTGCCAGTCGCGTGGGAGGTGAAGCTTTCTTT.

This sequence joins TRBV11-2 and TRBJ2-7, with TRBD1 matching 7 bases. After removal of 0 bases from V and 3 bases from J, the junction contained 17 bases not matched to a gene. Germline V gene data show CDR1 as SGHAT and CDR2 as FQNNGV. The CDR3 consists of 19 residues. CDR3 bases: TGTGCCAGCAGCTTAGAGAAGGTGTTAGGGGGCTCAACAGACTACGAGCAGTACTTC. Translated, it gives CASSLEKVLGGSTDYEQYF.

The genes are TRBV5-1 and TRBJ1-3; D is unresolved. The CDR3 extends over 14 amino acids. Germline loops: CDR1 SGHRS, CDR2 YFSETQ. V was shortened by 0 bases and J by 4 bases, with 8 bases between the two germline ends. As DNA, the CDR3 is TGCGCCAGCAGCTTGGCCGCTACGGGAAACACCATATATTTT. It yields the protein CASSLAATGNTIYF.

This clone was detected once. The chain recombines TRBV6-5 with TRBJ1-3; D ambiguous. Trimming shortened V by 7 bases and J by 3 bases, and 13 bases separated the two germline ends. CDR1 is MNHEY and CDR2 is SVGAGI in the germline V gene. This CDR3 is built from 14 residues. The CDR3 loop is CASTYSRGGNTIYF. The DNA of the CDR3 is TGTGCCAGCACCTACTCTCGGGGTGGAAACACCATATATTTT.

The CDR3 DNA is TGCGCCAGCAGCCGCGGCCGACAGACGAGATTCAAAGACAATGAGCAGTTCTTC. This codes for CASSRGRQTRFKDNEQFF. This chain connects TRBV5-1 to TRBJ2-1, with D perhaps matching TRBD1 (5 bases). V was cut by 4 bases and J by 5 bases, with 25 bases left in between. Germline CDR1 reads SGHRS; CDR2 reads YFSETQ. This CDR3 is 18 amino acids long.

This clone was recorded a few times. V usage is TRBV19 and J usage is TRBJ2-2; D may be TRBD2 (7 bases). The CDR3 covers 16 residues. Germline CDR1 and CDR2: LNHDA and SQIVND (reference sequence). V lost 6 bases and J lost 0, with 14 bases in between. The CDR3 DNA reads TGTGCCAGTAGGGGAGGGACACCTCCGAACACCGGGGAGCTGTTTTTT. Amino acid sequence: CASRGGTPPNTGELFF.

The chain is built from TRBV4-2 and TRBJ2-5; tentative D call: TRBD2 (5 bases). Germline V gene sequence: CDR1 LGHNA, CDR2 YNFKEQ. The CDR3 has 14 amino acids. V was trimmed by 1 base and J by 5 bases, leaving 11 bases between them. The CDR3 protein is CASSQVGLGETQYF. CDR3 sequence (DNA): TGTGCCAGCAGCCAAGTAGGACTGGGGGAGACCCAGTACTTC.